Reported below is one T cell receptor (beta chain). V lost 8 bases and J lost 8; bases outside the gene matches: 10. Looked up from germline, CDR1 is SNHLY and CDR2 is FYNNEI. The CDR3 loop spans 13 amino acids. This sample is drawn from a study of blood T cell repertoires in COVID-19. On the study more broadly: Sites across the United States, Italy and Spain contributed samples from acute and convalescent COVID-19. T cells, B-cell-depleted T cells, or PBMCs supplied cDNA or gDNA.

Original processing notes: By means of reference gene primer amplification, nucleated cell counts were estimated. Only in-frame clones appear in the TCRdb table, and some are missing; sequencing was by immunoSEQ multiplex PCR. The DNA was the basis for D and trimming; V, J and clone size are from that table. The sample carries about 180,000 clones, about 90% recorded once. The clonotype originates from a man aged 70 or older with active or convalescent COVID-19. The sequenced sample consisted of peripheral blood. V and J are TRBV2 and TRBJ1-2; the match to TRBD1 covers 8 bases. DNA of the CDR3: TGTGCCAGCCGAGGGGGGACAGGAGGAGGCTACACCTTC. The encoded protein is CASRGGTGGGYTF.